The 24 T cell receptor beta chains in this list originate from one sample, sequenced in a study of identical twins. A single record per CDR3 protein comes from TCRdb applying MiXCR to the 5' RACE reads. The sample records some 630,000 distinct CDR3 sequences, roughly 7.2% being singletons. These data also formed part of another study, on yellow fever vaccine responses in identical twins.

Input material: PBMCs. These receptors all stem from a woman under 30 in good health.

The J gene is TRBJ2-3, the V gene TRBV3-1, with no clear D. The CDR3 runs 16 residues. In germline, CDR1 is LGHDT, CDR2 YNNKEL (reference sequence). Trimming took 0 bases from V and 8 from J, leaving 18 bases between them. Written as DNA, the CDR3 is TGTGCCAGCAGCCAAGATCAGACGGTTGGGCCAAGTACGCAGTATTTT. It specifies CASSQDQTVGPSTQYF.

This clonotype was found a few times. The chain couples TRBV24-1 to TRBJ2-1; 7 nucleotides agree with TRBD1. V was clipped by 2 bases and J by 6 bases; unmatched bases: 12. CDR3 length: 17 residues. The germline V gene encodes CDR1 KGHDR and CDR2 SFDVKD. The CDR3 region is CATSDWGYRGIGNEQFF. CDR3 nucleotides: TGTGCCACCAGTGATTGGGGATACAGGGGAATTGGCAATGAGCAGTTCTTC.

This clonotype was picked up a small number of times. The chain combines TRBV4-1 with TRBJ2-7, with D possibly being TRBD2 (6 bases). The CDR3 is 15 amino acids. Trimming stripped 5 bases from V and 0 bases from J, with 14 bases between. The germline gives CDR1 MGHRA, CDR2 YSYEKL. CDR3 nucleotides: TGCGCCAGCAGCAACGGACTATCCGCCTCCTACGAGCAGTACTTC. Amino acids: CASSNGLSASYEQYF.

This sequence joins TRBV12-3 or TRBV12-4 and TRBJ2-1, with TRBD2 identical over 7 bases. V dropped 2 bases and J dropped 5; count of bases not matched to a gene: 6. The CDR3 covers 15 residues. The CDR3 sequence is CASSLWTRVNNEQFF. For the CDR3, the DNA is TGTGCCAGCAGTTTATGGACTAGAGTAAACAATGAGCAGTTCTTC.

This clonotype has a count of ten or more. The chain recombines TRBV15 with TRBJ1-5; D perhaps matches TRBD1 (5 bases). V lost 4 bases and J 7 bases, leaving 11 bases between the germline ends. The CDR3 has 13 amino acids. Germline V gene lookup returns CDR1 LNHNV and CDR2 YYDKDF (reference sequence). The CDR3 DNA reads TGTGCCACCAGCATCACAGGCATACAGCCCCAGCATTTT. It encodes CATSITGIQPQHF. Filled out from reference TRBV15 and TRBJ1-5, the complete variable domain reads DAMVIQNPRYQVTQFGKPVTLSCSQTLNHNVMYWYQQKSSQAPKLLFHYYDKDFNNEADTPDNFQSRRPNTSFCFLDIRSPGLGDTAMYLCATSITGIQPQHFGDGTRLSIL.

This clonotype appeared a few times. This rearrangement joins TRBV12-3 or TRBV12-4 to TRBJ2-7; 7 bases are a match to TRBD1. The CDR3 is 14 residues long. Trimming at V came to 6 bases and at J to 4 bases, leaving 9 bases not matched to a gene. The CDR3 sequence: CASRDGQAKYEQYF. CDR3 sequence (DNA): TGTGCCAGCAGGGATGGACAGGCGAAATACGAGCAGTACTTC.

CDR3 residues: CASSLVPKIRDRGGYEQYF. The DNA for the CDR3 is TGTGCCAGCAGTTTAGTTCCCAAAATCCGGGACAGGGGTGGGTACGAGCAGTACTTC. This chain uses TRBV28 with TRBJ2-7, with TRBD1 matching 10 bases. V dropped 2 bases and J dropped 4; count of bases not matched to a gene: 17. In germline, CDR1 is MDHEN, CDR2 SYDVKM. The CDR3 runs to 19 residues. Based on the CDR3 plus reference TRBV28 and TRBJ2-7, the full variable domain is DVKVTQSSRYLVKRTGEKVFLECVQDMDHENMFWYRQDPGLGLRLIYFSYDVKMKEKGDIPEGYSVSREKKERFSLILESASTNQTSMYLCASSLVPKIRDRGGYEQYFGPGTRLTVT.

The chain carries TRBV11-2 and TRBJ2-2, with 9 nucleotides matching TRBD2. Germline V CDR1 and CDR2: SGHAT, FQNNGV. The CDR3 is 18 residues long. After removal of 5 bases from V and 0 bases from J, the junction contained 10 bases not matched to a gene. In nucleotides, the CDR3 is TGTGCCAGCAGCCACCAATTCTCTAGCGGGGCGAACACCGGGGAGCTGTTTTTT. Translating it yields CASSHQFSSGANTGELFF.

The chain employs TRBV2 and TRBJ1-2; D is unresolved. In germline, CDR1 is SNHLY, CDR2 FYNNEI. V lost 5 bases to trimming and J lost 3 bases, with 10 bases between them. There are 13 residues in the CDR3. Here the CDR3 reads CASSRGKHYGYTF. As DNA, the CDR3 is TGTGCCAGCAGTCGGGGAAAGCACTATGGCTACACCTTC. Looking up the rest from reference TRBV2 and TRBJ1-2 gives the full variable domain: EPEVTQTPSHQVTQMGQEVILRCVPISNHLYFYWYRQILGQKVEFLVSFYNNEISEKSEIFDDQFSVERPDGSNFTLKIRSTKLEDSAMYFCASSRGKHYGYTFGSGTRLTVV.

About this clonotype: A much larger clone is a single base away; this may be a read error. Lacking the conserved final phenylalanine or tryptophan, this CDR3 likely reflects a read error. This rearrangement joins TRBV12-3 or TRBV12-4 to TRBJ2-2, with D hard to call. The CDR3 sequence is 11 residues long. V lost 5 bases and J lost 9, with 7 bases in between. CDR3 amino acids: CASSPQRELFL. In DNA form, the CDR3 reads TGTGCCAGCAGTCCGCAACGGGAGCTGTTTCTT.

This clonotype was observed many times. This rearrangement joins TRBV29-1 to TRBJ1-2, with a weak D call TRBD1 (5 bases). The CDR3 has 17 amino acids. Trimming took 4 bases from V and 5 from J, leaving 26 bases between them. Germline-derived CDR1 and CDR2 are SQVTM and ANQGSEA. CDR3 nucleotide sequence: TGCAGCGTTGTTAATGGGGGAGAGGCCAAAGGAGGGTATGGCTACACCTTC. Translated: CSVVNGGEAKGGYGYTF.

This clonotype was counted between two and nine times. The chain links TRBV4-1 to TRBJ1-5; D gene uncertain. Germline V gene lookup returns CDR1 MGHRA and CDR2 YSYEKL. Trimming pared 0 bases from V and 9 bases from J, leaving 9 bases between. This CDR3 spans 13 amino acids. CDR3 region: CASSQDRRRPQHF. CDR3 in DNA: TGCGCCAGCAGCCAAGATCGGAGGAGGCCCCAGCATTTT.

The chain combines TRBV19 with TRBJ2-1; D is possibly TRBD1 or TRBD2 (5 bases each). Trimming removed 7 bases from V and 9 bases from J, with 22 bases in between. CDR1 is LNHDA and CDR2 is SQIVND in the germline V gene (reference sequence). CDR3 length: 15 residues. The CDR3 nucleotides are TGTGCCAGTACCCCGTGGGGGTTTGAATCGGGTGAGCAGTTCTTC. Amino acid sequence: CASTPWGFESGEQFF.

In its sample, this clonotype was seen many times. The CDR3 coding sequence is TGCGCCAGCAGCCAGGCCACTAGCGGAGCAGATACGCAGTATTTT. This gives the protein CASSQATSGADTQYF. V is TRBV4-1 and J is TRBJ2-3; 8 bases line up with TRBD2. The CDR3 sequence is 15 residues long. Looked up from germline, CDR1 is MGHRA and CDR2 is YSYEKL. With V trimmed by 3 bases and J by 4 bases, 6 bases remained unmatched.

J is TRBJ2-2 and V is TRBV12-3 or TRBV12-4; tentative D call: TRBD1 (5 bases). The CDR3 sequence is 15 residues long. V lost 3 bases and J lost 6, with 14 bases in between. The CDR3 region is CASSFTQGIAGELFF. DNA for the CDR3: TGTGCCAGCAGTTTTACCCAGGGAATTGCCGGGGAGCTGTTTTTT.

This clonotype was recorded a few times. The V and J genes are TRBV3-1 and TRBJ2-6; D is possibly TRBD1 or TRBD2 (5 bases each). Germline V gene data show CDR1 as LGHDT and CDR2 as YNNKEL (reference sequence). Trimming left V 2 bases short and J 2 bases short, with 10 bases between. This CDR3 is built from 16 residues. The CDR3 here is CASSQYGGTGANVLTF. DNA of the CDR3: TGTGCCAGCAGCCAATATGGGGGTACTGGGGCCAACGTCCTGACTTTC.

The table lists this clonotype with many counts. This sequence joins TRBV11-1 and TRBJ2-3, with 15 bases that match TRBD2. From germline, CDR1 is SGHAT and CDR2 FQDESV (reference sequence). CDR3 length: 18 amino acids. V lost 5 bases to trimming and J lost 4 bases; unmatched junction nucleotides: 10. Here the CDR3 reads CASSPGLAGGLIPDTQYF. Written as DNA, the CDR3 is TGTGCCAGCAGCCCCGGACTAGCGGGGGGGCTCATTCCAGATACGCAGTATTTT.

This clonotype was picked up many times. V and J are TRBV19 and TRBJ2-1, with 7 bases fitting TRBD2. Trimming cost V 7 bases and J 8 bases; bases outside gene matches: 8. Germline V gene data show CDR1 as LNHDA and CDR2 as SQIVND (reference sequence). CDR3 length: 13 amino acids. CDR3 protein: CASTPRESYEQFF. DNA of the CDR3: TGTGCCAGTACGCCGCGGGAGTCCTATGAGCAGTTCTTC.

The V and J genes are TRBV7-7 and TRBJ1-4; tentatively, D is TRBD1 (5 bases). Germline V gene sequence: CDR1 SSHAT, CDR2 FNYEAQ (reference sequence). V was cut by 5 bases and J by 8 bases, with 12 bases left in between. The CDR3 consists of 13 residues. CDR3 sequence reads: CASSPGLREKLFF. The DNA for the CDR3 is TGTGCCAGCAGCCCGGGGCTACGGGAAAAACTGTTTTTT.

This clonotype was counted at least ten times. This chain links TRBV12-3 or TRBV12-4 with TRBJ2-1; TRBD2 aligns across 7 bases. The CDR3 covers 15 residues. V was clipped by 1 base and J by 5 bases; unmatched bases: 5. CDR3: CASSLGWGGNNEQFF. The CDR3 DNA sequence: TGTGCCAGCAGTTTAGGGTGGGGGGGGAACAATGAGCAGTTCTTC.

This clonotype was counted ten times or more. The chain's CDR3 is CASSYSGLAGGPETGELFF. CDR3 in DNA: TGTGCCAGCAGTTACTCGGGGCTAGCGGGGGGGCCTGAGACCGGGGAGCTGTTTTTT. This chain connects TRBV6-5 to TRBJ2-2, with TRBD2 identical over 12 bases. Per the germline V gene, CDR1 is MNHEY and CDR2 is SVGAGI. CDR3 size: 19 residues. Unmatched junction bases numbered 10, after V lost 0 bases and J lost 5 bases.

J is TRBJ2-2 and V is TRBV12-3 or TRBV12-4; D call uncertain. V was trimmed by 6 bases and J by 5 bases, leaving 10 bases between them. This CDR3 is built from 13 residues. This CDR3 is CASRRSYTGELFF. The CDR3 DNA sequence: TGTGCCAGCAGGCGATCCTATACCGGGGAGCTGTTTTTT.

The chain is built from TRBV5-5 and TRBJ1-2; the match to TRBD1 covers 7 bases. The ends lost 4 bases at V and 6 bases at J; junction bases unmatched: 9. The V gene's germline CDR1 is SGHKS and CDR2 YYEKEE (reference sequence). The CDR3 runs 14 residues. CDR3 protein: CASSPRQGGDGYTF. The DNA of the CDR3 is TGTGCCAGCAGCCCCAGACAGGGAGGCGATGGCTACACCTTC.

V usage is TRBV7-2 and J usage is TRBJ1-5; D perhaps matches TRBD1 (5 bases). Germline loops: CDR1 SGHTA, CDR2 FQGNSA. Trimming left V 5 bases short and J 5 bases short, with 16 bases between. This CDR3 has 15 residues. DNA for the CDR3: TGTGCCAGCAGCCCCGGGACGGAACCTTATCAGCCCCAGCATTTT. Amino acids: CASSPGTEPYQPQHF.